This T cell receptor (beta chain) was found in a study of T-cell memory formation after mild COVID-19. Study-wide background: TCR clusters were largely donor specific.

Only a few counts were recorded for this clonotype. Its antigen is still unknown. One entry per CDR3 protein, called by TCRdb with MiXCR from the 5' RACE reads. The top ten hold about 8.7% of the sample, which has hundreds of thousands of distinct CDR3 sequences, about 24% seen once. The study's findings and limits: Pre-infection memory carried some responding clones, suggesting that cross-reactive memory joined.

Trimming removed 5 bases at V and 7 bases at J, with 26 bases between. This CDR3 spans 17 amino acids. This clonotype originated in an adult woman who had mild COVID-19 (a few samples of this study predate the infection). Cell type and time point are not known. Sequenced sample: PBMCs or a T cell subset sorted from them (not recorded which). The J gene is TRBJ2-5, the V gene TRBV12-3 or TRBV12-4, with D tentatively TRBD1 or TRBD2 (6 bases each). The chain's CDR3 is CASSKGGNPYQRGTQYF. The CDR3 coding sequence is TGTGCCAGCAGTAAGGGGGGAAACCCCTACCAGCGTGGGACCCAGTACTTC.